This T cell receptor (beta chain) was observed in a study of human T cells and chemical hapten exposure. Across the whole study: Investigators sensitized around 2 cm by around 2 cm of upper inner arm skin with 2% DPC.

TCRdb fed the RACE reads into MiXCR, producing one record per CDR3 protein. The sample consists of more than 250,000 distinct CDR3 sequences, about 9% of them appearing once. Time point described: pre-sensitization, week 0. Sample treatment: therapeutic diphenylcyclopropenone sensitization with weekly scalp DPC. This clonotype was observed at least ten times. The germline V gene encodes CDR1 SGHTA and CDR2 FQGNSA. V lost 8 bases and J lost 2, with 15 bases in between. The CDR3 contains 14 residues. The chain carries TRBV7-2 and TRBJ1-1; possible D gene TRBD1, 6 bases. The sequenced sample was whole blood, obtained in connection with sensitization to the hapten diphenylcyclopropenone (DPC). The source is a woman in her forties with alopecia areata. Some clones in this sample may be carry-over from other donors' samples. The CDR3 spells CASSPQGTNTEAFF. CDR3 DNA: TGTGCCAGCTCCCCACAGGGTACTAACACTGAAGCTTTCTTT.